This T cell receptor beta chain was recovered during a study of shared clonotypes between healthy human individuals. Whole-study findings and limits: Sampling included only blood; tissue repertoires likely differ.

CD8 cells classed as naive were CD45RO-negative and positively selected for CCR7, excluding terminally differentiated effector memory CD45RA+ cells. A note on this clone: Its antigen is currently unknown.

The CDR3 has 16 amino acids. V dropped 0 bases and J dropped 0 bases, with 8 bases sitting between them. Germline values: CDR1 SNHLY, CDR2 FYNNEI. Clones were read by immunoSEQ multiplex PCR, and TCRdb kept only the in-frame ones, dropping some. This sample has about 2 million clones, with approximately 95% found just once. The V and J genes are TRBV2 and TRBJ1-4, with D perhaps TRBD1 (5 bases). The sequenced material came from naive CD8+ T cells sorted from blood. The receptor was derived from a man aged 18-30 years in good health. As DNA, the CDR3 is TGTGCCAGCAGTGAAGCCCTGGGGGCAACTAATGAAAAACTGTTTTTT. Translated: CASSEALGATNEKLFF.